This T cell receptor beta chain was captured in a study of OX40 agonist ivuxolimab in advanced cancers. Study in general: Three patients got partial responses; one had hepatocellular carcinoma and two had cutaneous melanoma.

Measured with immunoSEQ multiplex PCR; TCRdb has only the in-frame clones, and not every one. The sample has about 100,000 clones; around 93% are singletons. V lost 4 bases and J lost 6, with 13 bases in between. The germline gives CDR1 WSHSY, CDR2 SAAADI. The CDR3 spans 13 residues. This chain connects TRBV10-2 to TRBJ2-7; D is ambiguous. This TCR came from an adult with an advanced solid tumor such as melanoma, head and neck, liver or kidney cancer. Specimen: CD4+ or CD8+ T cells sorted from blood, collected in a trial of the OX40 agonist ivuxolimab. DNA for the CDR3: TGCGCCAGCAGTGTATTATCCCTCCGCGAGCAGTACTTC. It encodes CASSVLSLREQYF.